Each of the 5 T cell receptor beta chains below was sequenced from the same sample in a study of cytomegalovirus exposure and HLA in healthy donors (dated by TCRdb to about 2017). The library relied on the immunoSEQ multiplex PCR assay. The multiplex PCR relied on a mix of 60 forward primers for TCR Vbeta segments and 13 reverse primers for TCR Jbeta segments. Entries here come from immuneACCESS through TCRdb and include only in-frame sequences with V and J called. Some clones fail to appear in such tables; in the studies checked, an unresolved V gene covers under half of the shortfall, and the cause of the remainder is unknown. The sample has about 110,000 clones on record, under 80% of them singletons. The top ten hold under 6.5% of the sample. Sequencing was carried out using PBMCs. These TCRs come from a woman aged 45-60 years in good health and CMV-seropositive.

This chain links TRBV4-3 with TRBJ2-2; TRBD2 matches 7 bases. The germline CDR1 and CDR2 sequences are LGHNA and YSLEER. The V segment lost 1 base and the J segment 3 bases; nucleotides outside the gene matches: 5. The CDR3 is 16 amino acids. The CDR3 sequence: CASSQVFAGDTGELFF. The CDR3 nucleotides read TGCGCCAGCAGCCAAGTCTTTGCGGGAGACACCGGGGAGCTGTTTTTT.

The gene calls are TRBV6-5 and TRBJ2-1; 8 bases are a match to TRBD1. The J segment lost 11 bases and the V segment lost 3 bases, leaving 3 bases of the junction unmatched. CDR1 and CDR2 from the germline V gene are MNHEY and SVGAGI. The CDR3 is 12 amino acids. CDR3 nucleotides: TGTGCCAGCAGTTATCAGGGGGCGAAGCAGTTCTTC. It encodes CASSYQGAKQFF.

J is TRBJ2-4 and V is TRBV9; no definite D call. The CDR3 spans 16 residues. The V and J ends lost 0 bases and 0 bases respectively, with 10 bases between them. The germline gives CDR1 SGDLS, CDR2 YYNGEE. In DNA, the CDR3 is TGTGCCAGCAGCGTAGCTCCTGAACTAGCCAAAAACATTCAGTACTTC. Translating gives CASSVAPELAKNIQYF.

The chain couples TRBV28 to TRBJ1-3; weak D call: TRBD1 (5 bases). CDR1 and CDR2 from the germline V gene are MDHEN and SYDVKM. The CDR3 consists of 16 residues. Trimming left V 5 bases short and J 1 base short, with 15 bases between. The CDR3 coding sequence is TGTGCCAGCAGTAAAGGCGGGGCAAATTCTGGAAACACCATATATTTT. It encodes CASSKGGANSGNTIYF.

The table lists this clone with a few counts. The chain recombines TRBV2 with TRBJ1-5; no firm D call. The CDR3 length is 16 residues. With 7 bases removed from V and 1 base from J, the gap between germline ends came to 17 bases. The V gene's germline CDR1 is SNHLY and CDR2 FYNNEI. As DNA, the CDR3 is TGTGCCAGCACCCGGGGAGGAGGGCCCAGCAATCAGCCCCAGCATTTT. Translation gives CASTRGGGPSNQPQHF.